The subject of this entry is one T cell receptor beta chain. This sample was included in a study of T cells in Graves' hyperthyroidism and ophthalmopathy. The ends lost 0 bases at V and 8 bases at J; junction bases unmatched: 10. The CDR3 runs 16 residues. Per germline, CDR1 SGDLS and CDR2 YYNGEE. RNA transcripts served as the template for amplifying TCR beta CDR3 regions. Primed by the HTBI set, a first-round RT-PCR was run on the TCR CDR3. TCRdb processed the multiplex PCR reads anew with MiXCR; each CDR3 protein has one entry. The sample includes under 300,000 distinct CDR3 sequences, approximately 14% seen only once; the top ten take over 25%.

Specimen: blood. The TCR originated in a woman aged 50 to 60 with Graves' hyperthyroidism that later progressed to Graves' ophthalmopathy. The chain is built from TRBV9 and TRBJ2-1; 8 bases are shared with TRBD2. CDR3: CASSVDGGRMNDEQFF. CDR3 DNA: TGTGCCAGCAGCGTAGATGGCGGGAGGATGAACGATGAGCAGTTCTTC.